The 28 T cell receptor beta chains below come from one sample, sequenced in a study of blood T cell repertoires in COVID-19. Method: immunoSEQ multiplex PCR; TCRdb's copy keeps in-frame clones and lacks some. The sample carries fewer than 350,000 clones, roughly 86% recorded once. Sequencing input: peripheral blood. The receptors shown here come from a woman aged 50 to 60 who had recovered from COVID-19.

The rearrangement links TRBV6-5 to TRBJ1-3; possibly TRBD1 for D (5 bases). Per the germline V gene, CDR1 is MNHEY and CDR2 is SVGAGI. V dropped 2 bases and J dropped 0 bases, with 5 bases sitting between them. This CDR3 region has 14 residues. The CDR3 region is CASSYRGSGNTIYF. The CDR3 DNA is TGTGCCAGCAGTTACAGGGGCTCTGGAAACACCATATATTTT.

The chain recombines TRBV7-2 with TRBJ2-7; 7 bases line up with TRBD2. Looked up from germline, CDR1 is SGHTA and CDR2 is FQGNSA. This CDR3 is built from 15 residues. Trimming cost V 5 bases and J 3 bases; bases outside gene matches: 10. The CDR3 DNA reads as TGTGCCAGCAGCCCGGTACCGGGACTAAACTACGAGCAGTACTTC. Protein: CASSPVPGLNYEQYF.

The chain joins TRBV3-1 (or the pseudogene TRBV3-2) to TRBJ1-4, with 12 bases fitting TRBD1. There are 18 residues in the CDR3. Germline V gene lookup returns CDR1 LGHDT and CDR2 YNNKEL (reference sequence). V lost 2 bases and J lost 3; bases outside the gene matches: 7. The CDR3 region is CASSQWDRGPQPNEKLFF. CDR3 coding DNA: TGTGCCAGCAGCCAATGGGACAGGGGGCCTCAGCCTAATGAAAAACTGTTTTTT.

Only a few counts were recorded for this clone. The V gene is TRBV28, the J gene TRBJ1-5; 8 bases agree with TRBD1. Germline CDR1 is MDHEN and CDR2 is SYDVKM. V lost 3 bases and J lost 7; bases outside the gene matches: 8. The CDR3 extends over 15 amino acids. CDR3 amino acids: CASSFLRDRSQPQHF. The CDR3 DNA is TGTGCCAGCAGTTTCCTTCGGGACAGGAGCCAGCCCCAGCATTTT.

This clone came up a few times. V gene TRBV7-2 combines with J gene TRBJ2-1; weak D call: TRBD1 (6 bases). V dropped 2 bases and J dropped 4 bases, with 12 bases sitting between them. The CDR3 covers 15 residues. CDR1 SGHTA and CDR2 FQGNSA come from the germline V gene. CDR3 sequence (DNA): TGTGCCAGCAGCTTATCCGACGGGACATACAATGAGCAGTTCTTC. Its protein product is CASSLSDGTYNEQFF.

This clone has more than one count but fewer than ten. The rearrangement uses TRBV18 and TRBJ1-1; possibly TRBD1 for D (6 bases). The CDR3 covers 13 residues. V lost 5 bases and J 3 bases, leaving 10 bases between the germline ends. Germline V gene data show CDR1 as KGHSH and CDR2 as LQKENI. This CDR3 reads CASSSQGYTEAFF. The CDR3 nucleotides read TGTGCCAGCTCATCGCAGGGGTACACTGAAGCTTTCTTT.

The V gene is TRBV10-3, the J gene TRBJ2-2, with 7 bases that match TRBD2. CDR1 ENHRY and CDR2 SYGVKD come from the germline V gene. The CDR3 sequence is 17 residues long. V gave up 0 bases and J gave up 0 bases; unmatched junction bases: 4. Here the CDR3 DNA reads TGTGCCATCAGTGAGTCCCTAGCGGCCGCGAACACCGGGGAGCTGTTTTTT. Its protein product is CAISESLAAANTGELFF.

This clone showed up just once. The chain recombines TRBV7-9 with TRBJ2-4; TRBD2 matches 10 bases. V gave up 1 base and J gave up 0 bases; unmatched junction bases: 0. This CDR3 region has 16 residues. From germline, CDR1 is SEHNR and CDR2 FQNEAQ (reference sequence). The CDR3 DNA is TGTGCCAGCAGCTTAGAGCGGGGGGGAGCCAAAAACATTCAGTACTTC. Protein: CASSLERGGAKNIQYF. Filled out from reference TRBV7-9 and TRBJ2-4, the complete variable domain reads DTGVSQNPRHKITKRGQNVTFRCDPISEHNRLYWYRQTLGQGPEFLTYFQNEAQLEKSRLLSDRFSAERPKGSFSTLEIQRTEQGDSAMYLCASSLERGGAKNIQYFGAGTRLSVL.

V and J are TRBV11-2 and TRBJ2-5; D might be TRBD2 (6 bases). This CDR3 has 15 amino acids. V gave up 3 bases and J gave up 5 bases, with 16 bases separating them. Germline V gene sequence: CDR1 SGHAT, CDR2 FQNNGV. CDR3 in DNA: TGTGCCAGCAGCTTGGGGCGCGCGGGGCCGGAGACCCAGTACTTC. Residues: CASSLGRAGPETQYF.

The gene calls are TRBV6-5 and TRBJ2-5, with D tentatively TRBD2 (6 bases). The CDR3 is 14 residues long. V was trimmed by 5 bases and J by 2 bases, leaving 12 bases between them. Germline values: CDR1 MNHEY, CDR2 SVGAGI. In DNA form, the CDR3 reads TGTGCCAGCAGTCCGCGAGGAGGGCAAGAGACCCAGTACTTC. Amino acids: CASSPRGGQETQYF.

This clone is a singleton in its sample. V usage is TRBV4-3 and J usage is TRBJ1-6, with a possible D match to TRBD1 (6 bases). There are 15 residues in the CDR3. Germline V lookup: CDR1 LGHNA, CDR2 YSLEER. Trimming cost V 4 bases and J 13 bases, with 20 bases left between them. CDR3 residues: CASSLSRDMKVPLHF. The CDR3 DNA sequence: TGCGCCAGCAGCCTATCCCGGGACATGAAGGTCCCCCTCCACTTT.

CDR3 residues: CASSTGNTGELFF. CDR3 bases: TGTGCCAGCAGCACAGGGAACACCGGGGAGCTGTTTTTT. The chain couples TRBV6-6 to TRBJ2-2; D possibly corresponds to TRBD1 (5 bases). Germline CDR1 and CDR2: MNHNY and SVGAGI (reference sequence). Trimming cost V 6 bases and J 1 base, with 6 bases left between them. This CDR3 comprises 13 residues.

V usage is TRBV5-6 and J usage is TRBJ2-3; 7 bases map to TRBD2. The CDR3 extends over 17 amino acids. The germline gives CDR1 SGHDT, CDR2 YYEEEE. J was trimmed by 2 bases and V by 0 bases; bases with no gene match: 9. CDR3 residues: CASSLGPAGLATDTQYF. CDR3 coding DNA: TGTGCCAGCAGCTTGGGGCCAGCGGGGTTGGCCACAGATACGCAGTATTTT.

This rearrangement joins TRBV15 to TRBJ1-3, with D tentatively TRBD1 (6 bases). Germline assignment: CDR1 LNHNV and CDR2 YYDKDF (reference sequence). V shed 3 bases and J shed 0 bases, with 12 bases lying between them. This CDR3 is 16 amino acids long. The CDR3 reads CATSSLTGRSGNTIYF. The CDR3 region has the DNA TGTGCCACCAGCAGCTTGACAGGCCGCTCTGGAAACACCATATATTTT.

The chain's CDR3 is CASSQLTGGRLRHSPLHF. CDR3 nucleotide sequence: TGTGCCAGCAGCCAGCTGACAGGGGGTCGGCTTAGGCATTCACCCCTCCACTTT. V is TRBV5-8 and J is TRBJ1-6; 9 bases are a match to TRBD1. CDR1 and CDR2 from the germline V gene are SGHTS and YDEGEE. The junction had 16 bases not matched to a gene; V was cut back by 4 bases and J by 8 bases. The CDR3 sequence is 18 residues long.

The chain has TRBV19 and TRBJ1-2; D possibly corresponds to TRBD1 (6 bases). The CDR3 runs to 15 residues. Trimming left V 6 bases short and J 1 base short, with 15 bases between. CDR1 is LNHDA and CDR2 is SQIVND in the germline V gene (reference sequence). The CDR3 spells CASRLDRPVNYGYTF. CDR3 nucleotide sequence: TGTGCCAGTAGACTGGACAGACCCGTTAACTATGGCTACACCTTC.

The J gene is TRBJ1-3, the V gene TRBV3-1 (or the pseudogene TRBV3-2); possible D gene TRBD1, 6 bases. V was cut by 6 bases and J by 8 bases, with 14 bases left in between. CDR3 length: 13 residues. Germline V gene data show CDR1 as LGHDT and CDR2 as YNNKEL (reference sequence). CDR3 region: CASSLQGAHTIYF. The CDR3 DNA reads TGTGCCAGCAGTCTACAGGGCGCCCACACCATATATTTT.

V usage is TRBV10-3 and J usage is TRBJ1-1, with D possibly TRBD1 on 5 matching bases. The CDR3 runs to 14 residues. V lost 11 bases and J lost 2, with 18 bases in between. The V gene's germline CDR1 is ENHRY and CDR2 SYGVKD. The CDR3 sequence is CASKIQGRNTEAFF. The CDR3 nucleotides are TGTGCCTCCAAAATTCAGGGAAGAAACACTGAAGCTTTCTTT.

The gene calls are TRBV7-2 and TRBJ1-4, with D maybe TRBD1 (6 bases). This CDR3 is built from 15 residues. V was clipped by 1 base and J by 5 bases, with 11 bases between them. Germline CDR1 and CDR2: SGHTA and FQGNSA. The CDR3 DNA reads TGTGCCAGCAGCTTAGGCAGGGGACGAAATGAAAAACTGTTTTTT. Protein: CASSLGRGRNEKLFF.

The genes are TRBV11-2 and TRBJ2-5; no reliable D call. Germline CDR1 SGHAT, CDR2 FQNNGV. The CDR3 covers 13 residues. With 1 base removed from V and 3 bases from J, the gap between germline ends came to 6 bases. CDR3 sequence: CASSLGQKETQYF. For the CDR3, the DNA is TGTGCCAGCAGCTTAGGGCAGAAAGAGACCCAGTACTTC.

The CDR3 nucleotides are TGTGCCAGTAGCACAGCAGGGGTCGGTGAAAAACTGTTTTTT. It codes for CASSTAGVGEKLFF. V is TRBV19 and J is TRBJ1-4, with D possibly TRBD1 on 6 matching bases. Germline loops: CDR1 LNHDA, CDR2 SQIVND (reference sequence). Trimming took 6 bases from V and 7 from J, leaving 15 bases between them. The CDR3 covers 14 residues.

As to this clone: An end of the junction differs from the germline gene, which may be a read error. The CDR3 is CASSVDRGSYNEQFF. The DNA of the CDR3 is TGTGCTAGCAGCGTCGACAGGGGATCCTACAATGAGCAGTTCTTC. The chain combines TRBV7-7 with TRBJ2-1, with TRBD1 matching 8 bases. The germline V gene encodes CDR1 SSHAT and CDR2 FNYEAQ (reference sequence). This CDR3 spans 15 amino acids.

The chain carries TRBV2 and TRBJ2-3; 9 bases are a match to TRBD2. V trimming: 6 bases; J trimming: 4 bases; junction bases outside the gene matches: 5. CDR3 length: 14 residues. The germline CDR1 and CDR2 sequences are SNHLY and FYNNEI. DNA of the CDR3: TGTGCCAGCAGGGCGACTAGCGGACCAGATACGCAGTATTTT. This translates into CASRATSGPDTQYF.

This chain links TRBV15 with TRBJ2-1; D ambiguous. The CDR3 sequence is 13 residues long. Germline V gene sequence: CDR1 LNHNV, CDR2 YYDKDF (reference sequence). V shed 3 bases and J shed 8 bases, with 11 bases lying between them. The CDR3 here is CATSSLRGDEQFF. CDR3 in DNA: TGTGCCACCAGCAGTCTCCGTGGAGATGAGCAGTTCTTC.

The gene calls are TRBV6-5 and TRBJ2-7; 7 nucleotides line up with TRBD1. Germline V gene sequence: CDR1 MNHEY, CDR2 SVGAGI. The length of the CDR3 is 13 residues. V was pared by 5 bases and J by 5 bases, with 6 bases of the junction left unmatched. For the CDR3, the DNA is TGTGCCAGCAGTCGCCGAGACAGGGACGAGCAGTACTTC. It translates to CASSRRDRDEQYF.

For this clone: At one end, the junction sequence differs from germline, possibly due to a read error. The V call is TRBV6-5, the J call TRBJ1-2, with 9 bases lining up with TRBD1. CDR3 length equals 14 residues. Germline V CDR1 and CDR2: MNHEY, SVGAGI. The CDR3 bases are TGTGCCAGCAGATACTCCGGGACAGGGATTGGCTACACCTTC. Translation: CASRYSGTGIGYTF.

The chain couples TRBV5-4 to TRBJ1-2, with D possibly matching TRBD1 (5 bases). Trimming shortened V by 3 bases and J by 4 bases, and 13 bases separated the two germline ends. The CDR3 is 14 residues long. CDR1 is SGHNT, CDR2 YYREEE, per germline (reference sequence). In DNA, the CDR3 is TGTGCCAGCAGCTCCTCGGGGAGGGGCTATGGCTACACCTTC. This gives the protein CASSSSGRGYGYTF.

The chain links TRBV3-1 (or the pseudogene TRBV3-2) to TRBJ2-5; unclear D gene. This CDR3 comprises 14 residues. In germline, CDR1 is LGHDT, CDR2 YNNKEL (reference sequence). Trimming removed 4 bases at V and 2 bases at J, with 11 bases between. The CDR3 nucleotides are TGTGCCAGCAGCCTTTTGTCTCTTCAAGAGACCCAGTACTTC. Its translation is CASSLLSLQETQYF.